The clone carrying this TCR beta chain was seen more than once but under ten times. Its specificity is not known. The record originates from a study of blood T cells in healthy people across ages. Germline CDR1 SGHRS, CDR2 YFSETQ. The CDR3 has 14 amino acids. Trimming removed 1 base at V and 1 base at J, with 8 bases between. Study-level points and caveats: The fall in TCR beta diversity per million T cells was roughly linear with age.

Together with a sample-barcoded 5' primer, a J-beta primer mix was included in a second PCR lasting roughly 6 to 12 cycles. In TCRdb, the 5' RACE reads were re-called with MiXCR into one record per CDR3 protein. The top ten hold about 3.9% of the sample, which has more than 450,000 distinct CDR3 sequences, about 27% seen once. Per individual sample, total RNA of at least 6 micrograms was extracted. These data were likewise used in another study, on T cells of mothers and their children.

This TCR was recovered from a boy aged 2 to 9 in good health. Sequenced material: blood. The gene calls are TRBV5-1 and TRBJ1-1; D is uncertain. CDR3 region: CASSLFGRNTEAFF. CDR3 sequence (DNA): TGCGCCAGCAGCTTGTTCGGCAGGAACACTGAAGCTTTCTTT.